The present T cell receptor (beta chain) was sequenced within a study of control samples from healthy donors and cancer patients. Germline V gene lookup returns CDR1 SGHTA and CDR2 FQGNSA. Trimming took off 3 bases at V and 2 bases at J, with 7 bases between the two ends. This CDR3 spans 13 amino acids. TCRdb's table, derived via immunoSEQ multiplex PCR, lists solely in-frame clones and lacks some. This sample has 25,000 to 30,000 clones, with 87% found just once. The source material was formalin-fixed, paraffin-embedded tissue. The sequence derives from a female donor with melanoma. This chain uses TRBV7-2 with TRBJ1-1; D is perhaps TRBD1 (5 bases). CDR3: CASSLQGNTEAFF. The CDR3 DNA is TGTGCCAGCAGCTTGCAGGGAAACACTGAAGCTTTCTTT.